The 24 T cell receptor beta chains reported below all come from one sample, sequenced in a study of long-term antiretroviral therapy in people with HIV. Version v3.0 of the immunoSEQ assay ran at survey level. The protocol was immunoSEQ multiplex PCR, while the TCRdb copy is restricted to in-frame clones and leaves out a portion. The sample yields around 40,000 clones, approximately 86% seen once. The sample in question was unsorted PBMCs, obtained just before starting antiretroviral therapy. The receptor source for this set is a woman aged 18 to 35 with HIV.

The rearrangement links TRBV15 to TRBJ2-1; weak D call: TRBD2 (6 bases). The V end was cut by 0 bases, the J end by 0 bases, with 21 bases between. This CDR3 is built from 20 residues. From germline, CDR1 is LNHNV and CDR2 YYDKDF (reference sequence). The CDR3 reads CATSRDTLEAGLSSYNEQFF. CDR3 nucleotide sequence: TGTGCCACCAGCAGAGATACCTTAGAGGCGGGGTTAAGCTCCTACAATGAGCAGTTCTTC.

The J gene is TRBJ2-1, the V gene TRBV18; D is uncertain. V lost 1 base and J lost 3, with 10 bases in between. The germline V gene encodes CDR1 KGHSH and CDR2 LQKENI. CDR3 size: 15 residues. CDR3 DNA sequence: TGTGCCAGCTCACCACGAACGTTAAGCTACAATGAGCAGTTCTTC. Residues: CASSPRTLSYNEQFF.

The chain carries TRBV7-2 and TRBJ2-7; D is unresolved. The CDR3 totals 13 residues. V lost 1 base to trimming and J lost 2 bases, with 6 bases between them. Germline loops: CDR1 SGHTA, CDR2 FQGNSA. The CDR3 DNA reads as TGTGCCAGCAGCTTAGACAGAACCTACGAGCAGTACTTC. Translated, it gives CASSLDRTYEQYF.

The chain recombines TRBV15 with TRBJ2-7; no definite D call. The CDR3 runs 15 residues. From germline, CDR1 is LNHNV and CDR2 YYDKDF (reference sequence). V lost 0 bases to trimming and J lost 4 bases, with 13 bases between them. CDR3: CATSRDPGNGYEQYF. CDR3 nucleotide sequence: TGTGCCACCAGCAGAGATCCAGGAAACGGTTACGAGCAGTACTTC.

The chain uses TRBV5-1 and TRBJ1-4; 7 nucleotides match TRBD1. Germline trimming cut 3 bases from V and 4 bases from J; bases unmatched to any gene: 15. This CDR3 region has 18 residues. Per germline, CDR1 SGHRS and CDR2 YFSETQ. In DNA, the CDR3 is TGCGCCAGCAGCTCTTTGGCGGGGTTAGGGGGCGGTAATGAAAAACTGTTTTTT. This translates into CASSSLAGLGGGNEKLFF. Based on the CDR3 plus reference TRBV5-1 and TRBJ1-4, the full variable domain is KAGVTQTPRYLIKTRGQQVTLSCSPISGHRSVSWYQQTPGQGLQFLFEYFSETQRNKGNFPGRFSGRQFSNSRSEMNVSTLELGDSALYLCASSSLAGLGGGNEKLFFGSGTQLSVL.

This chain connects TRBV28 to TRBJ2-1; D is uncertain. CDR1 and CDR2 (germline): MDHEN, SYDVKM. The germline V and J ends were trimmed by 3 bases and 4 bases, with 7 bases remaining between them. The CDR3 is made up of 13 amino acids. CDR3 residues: CASSFLQYNEQFF. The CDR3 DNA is TGTGCCAGCAGTTTCCTCCAATACAATGAGCAGTTCTTC.

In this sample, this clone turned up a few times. The CDR3 spells CASSRASRNTEAFF. CDR3 DNA sequence: TGTGCCAGCAGCAGGGCCTCAAGGAACACTGAAGCTTTCTTT. The chain uses TRBV7-9 and TRBJ1-1; D gene unclear. This CDR3 has 14 residues. The germline V gene encodes CDR1 SEHNR and CDR2 FQNEAQ (reference sequence). The germline V and J ends were trimmed by 5 bases and 1 base, with 11 bases remaining between them.

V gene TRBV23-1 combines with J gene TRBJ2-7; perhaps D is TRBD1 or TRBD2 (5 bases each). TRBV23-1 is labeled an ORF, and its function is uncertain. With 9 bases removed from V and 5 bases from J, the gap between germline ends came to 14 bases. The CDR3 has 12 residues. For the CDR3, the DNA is TGCGCCAGTGACCGGGACGGACACGAGCAGTACTTC. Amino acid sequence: CASDRDGHEQYF.

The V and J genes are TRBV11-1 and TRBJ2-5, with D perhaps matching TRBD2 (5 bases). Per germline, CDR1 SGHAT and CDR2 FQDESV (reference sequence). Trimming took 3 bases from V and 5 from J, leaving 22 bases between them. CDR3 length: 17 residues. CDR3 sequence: CASSFLRTEVSVETQYF. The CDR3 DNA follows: TGTGCCAGCAGCTTTTTGAGGACGGAGGTGTCCGTCGAGACCCAGTACTTC.

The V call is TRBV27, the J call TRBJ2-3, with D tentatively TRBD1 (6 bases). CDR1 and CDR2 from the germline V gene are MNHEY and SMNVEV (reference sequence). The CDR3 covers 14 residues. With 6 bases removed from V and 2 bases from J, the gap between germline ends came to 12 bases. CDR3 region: CASSQGFHTDTQYF. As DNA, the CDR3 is TGTGCCAGCAGCCAGGGGTTTCACACAGATACGCAGTATTTT.

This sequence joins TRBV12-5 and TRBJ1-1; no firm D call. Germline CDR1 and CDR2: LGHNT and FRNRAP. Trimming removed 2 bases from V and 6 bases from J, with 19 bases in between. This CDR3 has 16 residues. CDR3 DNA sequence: TGTGCTAGTGGTTTGTTCTCGGACGGGAGAGACGCTGAAGCTTTCTTT. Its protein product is CASGLFSDGRDAEAFF.

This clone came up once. The CDR3 spells CASSLAGEYSNQPQHF. CDR3 DNA: TGTGCCAGCAGCTTAGCCGGCGAATATAGCAATCAGCCCCAGCATTTT. The V gene is TRBV7-8, the J gene TRBJ1-5; D gene ambiguous. Trimming took 0 bases from V and 0 from J, leaving 9 bases between them. The CDR3 is 16 residues long. Germline V gene sequence: CDR1 SGHVS, CDR2 FQNEAQ.

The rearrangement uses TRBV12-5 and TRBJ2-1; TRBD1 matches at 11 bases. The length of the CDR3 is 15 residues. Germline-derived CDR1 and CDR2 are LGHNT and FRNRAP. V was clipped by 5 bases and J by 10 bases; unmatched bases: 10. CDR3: CASGKGQGAMGEQFF. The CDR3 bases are TGTGCTAGTGGTAAAGGACAGGGGGCAATGGGAGAGCAGTTCTTC.

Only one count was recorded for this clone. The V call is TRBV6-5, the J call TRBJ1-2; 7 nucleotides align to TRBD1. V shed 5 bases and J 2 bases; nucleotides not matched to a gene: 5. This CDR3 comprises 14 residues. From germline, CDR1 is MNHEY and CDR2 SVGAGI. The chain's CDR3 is CASSRDRENYGYTF. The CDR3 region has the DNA TGTGCCAGCAGTCGCGACAGGGAGAACTATGGCTACACCTTC.

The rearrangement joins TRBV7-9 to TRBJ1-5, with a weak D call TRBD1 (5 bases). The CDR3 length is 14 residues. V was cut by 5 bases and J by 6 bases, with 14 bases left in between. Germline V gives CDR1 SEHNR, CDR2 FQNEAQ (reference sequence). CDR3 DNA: TGTGCCAGCAGCAGAGATGGGGGGAGTCAGCCCCAGCATTTT. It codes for CASSRDGGSQPQHF.

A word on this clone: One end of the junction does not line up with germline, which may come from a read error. In nucleotides, the CDR3 is TGTGCCAGCAGCTCCATAGCCGGGTCCCAAGCTTTC. Its protein product is CASSSIAGSQAF. The gene calls are TRBV11-1 and TRBJ2-6; no clear D. Germline V gene lookup returns CDR1 SGHAT and CDR2 FQDESV (reference sequence). CDR3 size: 12 residues.

The CDR3, as DNA: TGTGCCAGCAGTGCTACTGGCGCCATTGGGGGAGATACGCAGTATTTT. Translation: CASSATGAIGGDTQYF. This chain connects TRBV2 to TRBJ2-3; either TRBD1 or TRBD2 may fit D (5 bases each). Trimming removed 4 bases from V and 5 bases from J, with 19 bases in between. Germline V CDR1 and CDR2: SNHLY, FYNNEI. There are 16 residues in the CDR3.

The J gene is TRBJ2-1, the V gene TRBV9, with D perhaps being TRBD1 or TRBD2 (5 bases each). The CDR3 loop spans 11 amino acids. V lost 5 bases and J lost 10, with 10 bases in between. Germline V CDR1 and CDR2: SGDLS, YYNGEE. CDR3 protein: CASRGDHEQFF. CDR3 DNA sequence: TGTGCCAGCAGGGGGGACCACGAGCAGTTCTTC.

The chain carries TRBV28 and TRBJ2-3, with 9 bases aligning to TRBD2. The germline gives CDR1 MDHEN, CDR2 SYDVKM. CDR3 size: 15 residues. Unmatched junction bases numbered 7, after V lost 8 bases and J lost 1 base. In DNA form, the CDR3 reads TGTGCCAGCGGTACGACTAGCGGAGGCACAGATACGCAGTATTTT. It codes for CASGTTSGGTDTQYF.

As DNA, the CDR3 is TGTGCCATCAGTGAGTCACTTCCGGATGGGGAGCTGTTTTTT. The encoded protein is CAISESLPDGELFF. V usage is TRBV10-3 and J usage is TRBJ2-2; the D is unclear. Per germline, CDR1 ENHRY and CDR2 SYGVKD. The CDR3 is 14 residues long. Between the trimmed V and J ends, which lost 0 bases and 8 bases, there was a span of 10 bases.

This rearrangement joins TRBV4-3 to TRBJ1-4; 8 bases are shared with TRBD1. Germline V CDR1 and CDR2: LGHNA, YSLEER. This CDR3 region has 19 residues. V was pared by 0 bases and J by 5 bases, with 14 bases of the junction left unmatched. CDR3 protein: CASSQDRFTGGDLNEKLFF. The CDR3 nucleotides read TGCGCCAGCAGCCAAGATCGGTTTACAGGGGGGGATTTGAATGAAAAACTGTTTTTT.

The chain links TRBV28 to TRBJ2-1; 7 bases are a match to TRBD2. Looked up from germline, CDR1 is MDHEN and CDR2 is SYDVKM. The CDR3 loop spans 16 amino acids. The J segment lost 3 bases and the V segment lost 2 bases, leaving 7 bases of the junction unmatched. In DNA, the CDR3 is TGTGCCAGCAGTTTAATATCGGGAGGTAGCTACAATGAGCAGTTCTTC. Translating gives CASSLISGGSYNEQFF. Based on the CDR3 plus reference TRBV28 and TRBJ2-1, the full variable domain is DVKVTQSSRYLVKRTGEKVFLECVQDMDHENMFWYRQDPGLGLRLIYFSYDVKMKEKGDIPEGYSVSREKKERFSLILESASTNQTSMYLCASSLISGGSYNEQFFGPGTRLTVL.

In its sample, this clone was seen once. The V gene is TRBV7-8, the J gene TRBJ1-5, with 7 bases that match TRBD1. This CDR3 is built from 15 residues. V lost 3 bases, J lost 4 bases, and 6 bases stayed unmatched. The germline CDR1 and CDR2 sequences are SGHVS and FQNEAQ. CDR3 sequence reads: CASSFDPGQNQPQHF. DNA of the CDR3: TGTGCCAGCAGCTTTGATCCGGGACAGAATCAGCCCCAGCATTTT.

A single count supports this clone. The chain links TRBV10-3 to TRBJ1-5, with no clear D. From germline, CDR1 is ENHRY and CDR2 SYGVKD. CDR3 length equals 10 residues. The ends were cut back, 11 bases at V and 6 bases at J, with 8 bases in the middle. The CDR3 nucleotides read TGTGCCGTCGGACGTCAGCCCCAGCATTTT. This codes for CAVGRQPQHF.